The clone carrying this TCR beta chain was recorded many times. What it binds is unknown. RNA transcripts served as the template for amplifying TCR beta CDR3 regions. The primer set for the first-round RT-PCR of the TCR CDR3 was HTBI. Using its own MiXCR run on the multiplex PCR reads, TCRdb lists one record per CDR3 protein. The sample consists of some 490,000 distinct CDR3 sequences, 16% of them appearing once. This sample was taken from a study of T cells in Graves' hyperthyroidism and ophthalmopathy. Study observations and caveats: The model's output predicted ophthalmopathy at a median of roughly 6.9 months prior to onset.

Losses at the gene ends were 2 bases for V and 5 bases for J; bases not matched to a gene: 5. The CDR3 extends over 15 amino acids. CDR1 and CDR2 (germline): SGHDT, YYEEEE. The clonotype was recovered from a woman in her thirties with Graves' ophthalmopathy. The sequenced sample consisted of blood. V and J are TRBV5-6 and TRBJ1-5; 9 nucleotides agree with TRBD1. The CDR3 DNA reads as TGTGCCAGCAGCTTATGGGACAGGGAATATCAGCCCCAGCATTTT. Its translation: CASSLWDREYQPQHF.